Listed here are 5 T cell receptor beta chains from one sample, sequenced in a study of identical twins. TCRdb re-called the 5' RACE reads with MiXCR, one entry per CDR3 protein. The sample lists about 530,000 distinct CDR3 sequences; roughly 15% were seen once. These same data were also listed under a study on yellow fever vaccine responses in identical twins.

The sample taken for sequencing was CD4+ T cells sorted from blood. These receptors came from a woman younger than 35 in good health.

The chain joins TRBV9 to TRBJ2-7, with a weak D call TRBD2 (5 bases). Looked up from germline, CDR1 is SGDLS and CDR2 is YYNGEE. The CDR3 extends over 14 amino acids. Deletions cut 4 bases from V and 2 bases from J, with 13 bases between. Written as DNA, the CDR3 is TGTGCCAGCAGCCCCCGGTACGGGACCTACGAGCAGTACTTC. Translated: CASSPRYGTYEQYF. The entire variable domain, with the rest obtained from reference TRBV9 and TRBJ2-7, is as follows: DSGVTQTPKHLITATGQRVTLRCSPRSGDLSVYWYQQSLDQGLQFLIQYYNGEERAKGNILERFSAQQFPDLHSELNLSSLELGDSALYFCASSPRYGTYEQYFGPGTRLTVT.

The chain joins TRBV10-3 to TRBJ2-5, with D maybe TRBD2 (5 bases). Trimming took off 4 bases at V and 5 bases at J, with 11 bases between the two ends. Per the germline V gene, CDR1 is ENHRY and CDR2 is SYGVKD. The CDR3 is made up of 13 amino acids. CDR3 DNA: TGTGCCATCAGTGTTGGGAGCGTGGAGACCCAGTACTTC. The encoded protein is CAISVGSVETQYF.

This clonotype showed up just a few times. The chain couples TRBV20-1 to TRBJ2-7; TRBD2 aligns across 8 bases. Germline CDR1 DFQATT, CDR2 SNEGSKA (reference sequence). This CDR3 region has 13 residues. V lost 6 bases to trimming and J lost 5 bases; unmatched junction nucleotides: 9. The CDR3 spells CSATLAGLNEQYF. CDR3 DNA: TGCAGTGCAACATTAGCGGGGCTCAACGAGCAGTACTTC.

The sample holds a few counts of this clonotype. The J gene is TRBJ2-7, the V gene TRBV20-1; D call uncertain. The CDR3 loop spans 13 amino acids. Germline CDR1 reads DFQATT; CDR2 reads SNEGSKA (reference sequence). V was pared by 7 bases and J by 0 bases, with 13 bases between. CDR3 loop: CSGIKQSSYEQYF. The CDR3 nucleotides read TGCAGTGGGATAAAACAGAGCTCCTACGAGCAGTACTTC.

This rearrangement joins TRBV20-1 to TRBJ1-1; no clear D gene. Germline V CDR1 and CDR2: DFQATT, SNEGSKA (reference sequence). This CDR3 has 13 residues. Trimming took off 6 bases at V and 0 bases at J, with 11 bases between the two ends. CDR3 residues: CSAKDGMNTEAFF. The CDR3 region has the DNA TGCAGTGCGAAGGACGGAATGAACACTGAAGCTTTCTTT.